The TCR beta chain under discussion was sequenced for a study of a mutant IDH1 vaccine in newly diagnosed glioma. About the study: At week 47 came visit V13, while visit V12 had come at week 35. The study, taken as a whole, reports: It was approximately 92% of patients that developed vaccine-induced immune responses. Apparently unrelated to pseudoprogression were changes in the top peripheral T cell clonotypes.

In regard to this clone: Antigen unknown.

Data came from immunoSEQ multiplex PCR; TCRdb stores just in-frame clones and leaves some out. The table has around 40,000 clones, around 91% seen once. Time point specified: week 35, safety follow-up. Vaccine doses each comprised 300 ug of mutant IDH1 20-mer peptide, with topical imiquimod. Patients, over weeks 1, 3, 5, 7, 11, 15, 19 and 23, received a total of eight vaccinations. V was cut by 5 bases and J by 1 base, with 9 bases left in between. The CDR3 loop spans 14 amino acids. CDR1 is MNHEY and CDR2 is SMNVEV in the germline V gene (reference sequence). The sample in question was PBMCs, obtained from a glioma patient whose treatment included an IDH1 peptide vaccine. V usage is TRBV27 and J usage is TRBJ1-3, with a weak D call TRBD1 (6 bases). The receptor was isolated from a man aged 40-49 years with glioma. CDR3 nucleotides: TGTGCCAGCAGTGAACAGGGTTCTGGAAACACCATATATTTT. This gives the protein CASSEQGSGNTIYF.